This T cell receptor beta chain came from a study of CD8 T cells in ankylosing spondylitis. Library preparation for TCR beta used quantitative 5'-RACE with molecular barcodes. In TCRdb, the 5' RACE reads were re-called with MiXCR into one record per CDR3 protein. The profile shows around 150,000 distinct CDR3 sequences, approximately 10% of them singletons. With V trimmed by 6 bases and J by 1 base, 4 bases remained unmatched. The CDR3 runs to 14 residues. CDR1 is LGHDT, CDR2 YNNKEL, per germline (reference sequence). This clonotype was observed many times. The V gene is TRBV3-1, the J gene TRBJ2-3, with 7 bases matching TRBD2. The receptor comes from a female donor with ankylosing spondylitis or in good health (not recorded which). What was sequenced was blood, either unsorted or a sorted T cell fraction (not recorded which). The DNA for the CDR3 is TGTGCCAGCAGGCGGGGGATGGGCACAGATACGCAGTATTTT. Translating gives CASRRGMGTDTQYF.